Listed below are T cell receptor beta chains from one sample, sequenced in a study of neoadjuvant anti-PD-1 for oral cavity cancer. Assay used: immunoSEQ multiplex PCR; TCRdb lists only in-frame clones, some missing. The data contain about 9,500 clones, 68% of them singletons. This sample comprised PBMCs, obtained after nivolumab (anti-PD-1) treatment. These receptors all stem from a person between 40 and 80 years old with oral cavity squamous cell carcinoma. Each CDR3 is given with its conserved first and last residue. Fields, in order: clone size, J gene, V gene, CDR3 protein. The listing skips clone size in some rows; elsewhere it reads once, few, many or a size class.

>once|TRBJ2-5|TRBV29-1
CSVTGEETQYF
>-|TRBJ2-7|TRBV10-3
CAISELGGGRPYEQYF
>-|TRBJ2-2|TRBV19
CASSLTGSWGGELFF
>-|TRBJ2-3|TRBV15
CATSSRVLAGSPTDTQYF
>few|TRBJ2-1|TRBV7-2
CASSLSGARSYNEQFF
>-|TRBJ1-1|TRBV7-9
CASSKMGQYGVAFF
>-|TRBJ1-2|TRBV19
CASSGLQGGYTF
>-|TRBJ2-7|TRBV9
CASSVGLAGAGEQYF
>-|TRBJ2-1|TRBV5-1
CASSLGKAGEQFF
>once|TRBJ2-7|TRBV6-1
CASRTGIGVSYEQYF
>few|TRBJ1-1|TRBV7-2
CASSTTRNTEAFF